This T cell receptor (beta chain) was captured by sequencing in a study of spatial heterogeneity in lung cancer (dated by TCRdb to 2018 to 2020). With respect to the entire study: More beta-chain than alpha-chain transcripts were consistently detected, likely reflecting higher beta-chain transcript abundance. In the raw uncorrected reads, each unique combination of TCR and UMI appeared on average more than ten times. The study quantitatively compared TCR alpha and beta repertoires across multiple tumor regions, matched nontumor lung and blood in non-small cell lung cancer. Nonsynonymous mutation counts, determined by whole-exome sequencing of tumor tissue, were related to TCR repertoire features. Both alpha and beta chains were TCR-sequenced in fewer than 250 tumor regions, under 80 matched nontumor lung samples and around 50 PBMC samples obtained at surgery.

The cysteine opens and the phenylalanine closes a CDR3 of 13 amino acids. The sequence is cut down to CDR3 DNA, 39 bases in frame from base 1. V is reduced by 4 bases and J by 1 base, leaving a spacing of 8 bases between them. CDR1 and CDR2 (SGHVS, FNYEAQ) derive from the germline V gene. The time point label corresponds to: sample taken at primary tumor resection. Without any cell sorting, TCR sequencing was performed on whole RNA extracted either from tumor and nontumor lung tissue or from cryopreserved PBMC samples. The donors were 72 patients from the lung TRACERx cohort who had early-stage, untreated non-small cell lung cancer. Patients were selected for TCR sequencing only if sufficient RNA was available from at least two tumor regions. About this clonotype: The clone's antigen remains unknown. Base qualities are not recorded, but no much larger clone differs from it by a single base.

Libraries came from 5' RACE. The listed sequencing device is NextSeq 500. The TCR library protocol attached a unique molecular identifier to each TCR cDNA molecule to allow correction of PCR and sequencing errors. On the authors' methods: Decombinator tools were used for TCR identification, UMI-based error correction and CDR3 extraction. Expanded TCRs were defined as those above a frequency of 2 per 1,000, corresponding to the top 1% of the tumor frequency distribution. Renyi diversity was computed with the R vegan package after each repertoire had been subsampled 100 times to 5,000 TCRs. To build CDR3 similarity networks, amino acid triplet string-kernel similarity was used, and CDR3s were connected when their pairwise similarity was above 0.82. TCRdb itself trimmed the public reads at Q25 with fastp, ran MiXCR and retained productive beta chains. Rows with one shared CDR3 protein collapse into an entry with the most common genes and DNA. The V and J calls come from TCRdb's annotation, not from the publication. This sample has 77,000 or so distinct CDR3 sequences in its table, and more than 15% of those were observed once. About 6.8% of the sample is in the top ten clones.

The research as a whole found: Ubiquitous expanded tumor TCRs were detected in blood more often at tumor resection than at routine follow-up. Confirming at a functional level the hypothesis that regional TCRs recognize regional mutations was considered to require additional single-cell paired TCR alpha and beta sequencing.

The receptor was isolated from a male donor with early-stage non-small cell lung cancer. The sample here was PBMCs, taken at surgery. The rearranged segments are TRBV7-6 and TRBJ2-7; no D gene call is confident. CDR3 loop: CASSSSVSYEQYF. The sequenced DNA is TGTGCCAGCAGCTCCTCGGTTTCCTACGAGCAGTACTTC.